This T cell receptor (beta chain) was sequenced for a study of blood T cell repertoires in COVID-19. Germline loops: CDR1 KGHSH, CDR2 LQKENI. The CDR3 is 15 residues long. Trimming removed 3 bases from V and 1 base from J, with 12 bases in between. Original data processing: For nucleated cells, counts were estimated from reference gene primer amplification. Measured with immunoSEQ multiplex PCR; TCRdb has only the in-frame clones, and not every one. The V and J calls and the clone size are those of that table, but D and trimming were determined from the DNA. This table holds about 250,000 clones, 80% to 85% found once.

The chain combines TRBV18 with TRBJ1-1, with a weak D call TRBD1 (6 bases). The sequenced sample was peripheral blood. The clonotype originates from a man aged 35 to 55 with acute or convalescent COVID-19. Here the CDR3 DNA reads TGTGCCAGCTCACCCCCGACAGGACCGAACACTGAAGCTTTCTTT. It yields the protein CASSPPTGPNTEAFF.